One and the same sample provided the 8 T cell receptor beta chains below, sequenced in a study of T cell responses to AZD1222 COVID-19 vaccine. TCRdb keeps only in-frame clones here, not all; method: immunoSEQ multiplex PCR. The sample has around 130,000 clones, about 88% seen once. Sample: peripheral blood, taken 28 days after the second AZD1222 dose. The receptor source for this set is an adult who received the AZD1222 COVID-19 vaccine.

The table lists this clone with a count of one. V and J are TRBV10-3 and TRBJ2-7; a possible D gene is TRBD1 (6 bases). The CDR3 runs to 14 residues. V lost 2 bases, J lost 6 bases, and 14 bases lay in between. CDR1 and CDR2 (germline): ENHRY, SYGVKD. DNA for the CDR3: TGTGCCATCAGTGAGCGAGGACAGACGGGCGAGCAGTACTTC. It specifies CAISERGQTGEQYF.

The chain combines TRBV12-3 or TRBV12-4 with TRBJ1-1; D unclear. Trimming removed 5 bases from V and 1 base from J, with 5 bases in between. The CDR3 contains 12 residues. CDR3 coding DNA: TGTGCCAGCAGTCCCCAGAACACTGAAGCTTTCTTT. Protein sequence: CASSPQNTEAFF.

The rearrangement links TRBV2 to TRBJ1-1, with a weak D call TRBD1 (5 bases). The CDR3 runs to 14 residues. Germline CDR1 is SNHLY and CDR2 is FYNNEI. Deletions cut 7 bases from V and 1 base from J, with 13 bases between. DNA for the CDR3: TGTGCCAGCACCACATCTAGGGGGAACACTGAAGCTTTCTTT. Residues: CASTTSRGNTEAFF.

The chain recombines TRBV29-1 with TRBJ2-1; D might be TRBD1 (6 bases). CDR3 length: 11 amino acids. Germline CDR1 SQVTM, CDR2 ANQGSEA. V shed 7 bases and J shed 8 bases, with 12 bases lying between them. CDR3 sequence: CSGQVWDEQFF. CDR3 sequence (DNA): TGCAGCGGACAGGTCTGGGATGAGCAGTTCTTC.

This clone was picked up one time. The CDR3 nucleotides are TGTGCCAGCTCCACTAGGGTATATGGCTACACCTTC. Its translation: CASSTRVYGYTF. The rearrangement links TRBV3-1 (or the pseudogene TRBV3-2) to TRBJ1-2; D ambiguous. The germline V and J ends were trimmed by 8 bases and 5 bases, with 12 bases remaining between them. Germline loops: CDR1 LGHDT, CDR2 YNNKEL (reference sequence). CDR3 size: 12 residues.

The CDR3 DNA reads TGTGCCAGTAGTATCAAAGTCCGCTTTCTCTACGAGCAGTACTTC. As protein: CASSIKVRFLYEQYF. V gene TRBV19 combines with J gene TRBJ2-7; D remains unclear. V lost 3 bases, J lost 3 bases, and 15 bases lay in between. This CDR3 comprises 15 residues. Germline V gene lookup returns CDR1 LNHDA and CDR2 SQIVND (reference sequence).

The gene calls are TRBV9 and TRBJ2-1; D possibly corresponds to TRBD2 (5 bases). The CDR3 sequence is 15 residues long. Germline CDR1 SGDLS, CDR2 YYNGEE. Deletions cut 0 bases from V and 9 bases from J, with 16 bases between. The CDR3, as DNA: TGTGCCAGCAGCGTAGGACCATTCCCTAGCAGTGAGCAGTTCTTC. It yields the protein CASSVGPFPSSEQFF.

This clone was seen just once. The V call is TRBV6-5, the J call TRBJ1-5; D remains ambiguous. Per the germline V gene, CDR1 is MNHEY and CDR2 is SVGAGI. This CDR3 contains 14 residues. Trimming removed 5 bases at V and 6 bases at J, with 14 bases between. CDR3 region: CASSQSTLSQPQHF. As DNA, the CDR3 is TGTGCCAGCAGTCAATCGACCTTGTCTCAGCCCCAGCATTTT.